These 17 T cell receptor beta chains were all obtained from the same sample, sequenced in a study of Ad26.COV2.S vaccination and SARS-CoV-2 variants. Produced via immunoSEQ multiplex PCR; TCRdb's table is partial and in-frame only. Here the sample spans about 680,000 clones, about 90% being singletons. The treatment: about 20 received Ad26.COV2.S at low or high dose, single or two shots; about 5 received placebo; per-sample allocation not given. Collection of samples fell on day 63 after the first vaccine or placebo injection. Specimen: peripheral blood, collected in a trial of Ad26.COV2.S vaccine versus placebo. The receptors were gathered from a person aged 18-65 years who received the Ad26.COV2.S COVID-19 vaccine or a placebo.

The chain employs TRBV2 and TRBJ2-1, with D tentatively TRBD1 or TRBD2 (5 bases each). The length of the CDR3 is 15 residues. V lost 5 bases to trimming and J lost 0 bases, with 11 bases between them. Germline CDR1 reads SNHLY; CDR2 reads FYNNEI. CDR3 protein: CASSTSGSSYNEQFF. CDR3 nucleotides: TGTGCCAGCAGTACTTCAGGGAGCTCCTACAATGAGCAGTTCTTC.

The table lists this clone with a few counts. This rearrangement joins TRBV30 to TRBJ1-5; no definite D call. V lost 0 bases and J lost 7, with 10 bases in between. The CDR3 is 13 residues long. Germline lookup yields CDR1 GTSNPN and CDR2 SVGIG (reference sequence). Written as DNA, the CDR3 is TGTGCCTGGAGTGTACAAGGGAAACAGCCCCAGCATTTT. This gives the protein CAWSVQGKQPQHF.

This chain joins TRBV4-2 and TRBJ2-5, with a possible D match to TRBD1 (6 bases). Trimming removed 3 bases at V and 5 bases at J, with 16 bases between. The CDR3 has 15 residues. Germline-derived CDR1 and CDR2 are LGHNA and YNFKEQ. The CDR3 here is CASSQDGQYRETQYF. In DNA, the CDR3 is TGTGCCAGCAGCCAGGACGGACAGTATCGGGAGACCCAGTACTTC.

This chain links TRBV6-5 with TRBJ2-7, with 11 bases aligning to TRBD2. The J segment lost 2 bases and the V segment lost 6 bases, leaving 6 bases of the junction unmatched. This CDR3 region has 15 residues. In germline, CDR1 is MNHEY, CDR2 SVGAGI. The CDR3 coding sequence is TGTGCCAGCAGCCCCGGGACTAGCGGAACCTACGAGCAGTACTTC. Translating gives CASSPGTSGTYEQYF.

CDR3 amino acids: CASSIYRGDSSGANVLTF. CDR3 coding DNA: TGTGCCAGTAGTATATACAGAGGGGACAGCTCTGGGGCCAACGTCCTGACTTTC. This chain connects TRBV19 to TRBJ2-6; 7 bases match TRBD1. The CDR3 is 18 amino acids. Looked up from germline, CDR1 is LNHDA and CDR2 is SQIVND (reference sequence). With 2 bases clipped from V and 0 bases from J, the junction kept 7 bases outside the gene matches.

On this clone: At one of its ends the junction is not consistent with the germline gene, which may arise from a read error. This chain links TRBV18 with TRBJ1-2, with 9 nucleotides matching TRBD1. The CDR3 extends over 15 amino acids. CDR1 is KGHSH and CDR2 is LQKENI in the germline V gene. CDR3 bases: TGTGCCAGCTCATCACTCACCGGGACAGGGTATGACTACACCTTC. This translates into CASSSLTGTGYDYTF.

The chain recombines TRBV9 with TRBJ2-5, with TRBD2 matching 11 bases. Germline values: CDR1 SGDLS, CDR2 YYNGEE. The CDR3 totals 18 residues. Trimming at V came to 3 bases and at J to 1 base, leaving 11 bases not matched to a gene. In DNA form, the CDR3 reads TGTGCCAGCAGCGGGATCTTAGCGGGAGGGGGGCTCCAAGAGACCCAGTACTTC. Its protein product is CASSGILAGGGLQETQYF.

This chain links TRBV6-5 with TRBJ2-7; D gene ambiguous. CDR3 length equals 15 residues. The germline V gene has CDR1 MNHEY and CDR2 SVGAGI. V was trimmed by 6 bases and J by 0 bases, leaving 15 bases between them. Here the CDR3 reads CASSPGRMPSYEQYF. DNA of the CDR3: TGTGCCAGCAGCCCCGGACGGATGCCCTCCTACGAGCAGTACTTC.

The chain recombines TRBV6-5 with TRBJ2-7; 7 bases line up with TRBD2. The germline V gene has CDR1 MNHEY and CDR2 SVGAGI. This CDR3 contains 14 residues. Losses at the gene ends were 6 bases for V and 0 bases for J; bases not matched to a gene: 5. This CDR3 reads CASSPGLISYEQYF. The DNA for the CDR3 is TGTGCCAGCAGCCCGGGACTAATCTCCTACGAGCAGTACTTC.

The CDR3 DNA follows: TGTGCCAGCAGCTTAGCGGGCCGGCAAGCTACGCAGTATTTT. It translates to CASSLAGRQATQYF. V gene TRBV7-2 combines with J gene TRBJ2-3; no firm D call. This CDR3 spans 14 amino acids. V gave up 0 bases and J gave up 8 bases, with 12 bases separating them. CDR1 is SGHTA, CDR2 FQGNSA, per germline.

This chain connects TRBV27 to TRBJ1-1, with D perhaps TRBD1 (6 bases). CDR1 is MNHEY and CDR2 is SMNVEV in the germline V gene (reference sequence). V shed 2 bases and J shed 5 bases, with 9 bases lying between them. The CDR3 is 13 residues long. The DNA of the CDR3 is TGTGCCAGCAGTTTACAGGGGCTAACTGAAGCTTTCTTT. This translates into CASSLQGLTEAFF.

The CDR3: CASSIDIVNYGYTF. CDR3 in DNA: TGTGCCAGCTCAATAGACATCGTAAACTATGGCTACACCTTC. The chain employs TRBV18 and TRBJ1-2; no clear D. V was trimmed by 5 bases and J by 2 bases, leaving 12 bases between them. The germline V gene encodes CDR1 KGHSH and CDR2 LQKENI. This CDR3 contains 14 residues.

J is TRBJ2-1 and V is TRBV27; 10 bases are shared with TRBD2. The length of the CDR3 is 16 residues. After removal of 3 bases from V and 6 bases from J, the junction contained 8 bases not matched to a gene. CDR1 and CDR2 (germline): MNHEY, SMNVEV (reference sequence). CDR3 bases: TGTGCCAGCAGTTTCCATGTAGCGGGAGGTAGCAATGAGCAGTTCTTC. This encodes CASSFHVAGGSNEQFF.

The rearrangement uses TRBV27 and TRBJ2-7; 8 bases align to TRBD1. The CDR3 spans 15 residues. CDR1 is MNHEY and CDR2 is SMNVEV in the germline V gene (reference sequence). Germline trimming cut 2 bases from V and 4 bases from J; bases unmatched to any gene: 7. The CDR3 here is CASSLRGRGLYEQYF. Written as DNA, the CDR3 is TGTGCCAGCAGTTTAAGGGGCAGGGGGCTGTACGAGCAGTACTTC.

J is TRBJ1-1 and V is TRBV11-3, with D unresolved. Trimming left V 5 bases short and J 4 bases short, with 8 bases between. Germline V gene lookup returns CDR1 SGHNT and CDR2 YENEEA. This CDR3 region has 12 residues. The CDR3 DNA reads as TGTGCCAGCAGCAGATCCGGCACTGAAGCTTTCTTT. This sequence encodes CASSRSGTEAFF.

The chain carries TRBV18 and TRBJ2-7, with D perhaps matching TRBD1 (6 bases). In germline, CDR1 is KGHSH, CDR2 LQKENI. This CDR3 comprises 15 residues. Trimming cost V 2 bases and J 0 bases, with 11 bases left between them. As DNA, the CDR3 is TGTGCCAGCTCACCAATACAGGGCCTCTCCTACGAGCAGTACTTC. Protein: CASSPIQGLSYEQYF. Filled out from reference TRBV18 and TRBJ2-7, the complete variable domain reads NAGVMQNPRHLVRRRGQEARLRCSPMKGHSHVYWYRQLPEEGLKFMVYLQKENIIDESGMPKERFSAEFPKEGPSILRIQQVVRGDSAAYFCASSPIQGLSYEQYFGPGTRLTVT.

This chain joins TRBV6-5 and TRBJ2-7, with 15 bases that match TRBD2. Germline V CDR1 and CDR2: MNHEY, SVGAGI. Trimming removed 6 bases from V and 4 bases from J; junction bases left unmatched: 4. The CDR3 is made up of 15 amino acids. The CDR3 is CASSGTSGGLYEQYF. The CDR3 coding sequence is TGTGCCAGCAGCGGGACTAGCGGGGGGTTGTACGAGCAGTACTTC.